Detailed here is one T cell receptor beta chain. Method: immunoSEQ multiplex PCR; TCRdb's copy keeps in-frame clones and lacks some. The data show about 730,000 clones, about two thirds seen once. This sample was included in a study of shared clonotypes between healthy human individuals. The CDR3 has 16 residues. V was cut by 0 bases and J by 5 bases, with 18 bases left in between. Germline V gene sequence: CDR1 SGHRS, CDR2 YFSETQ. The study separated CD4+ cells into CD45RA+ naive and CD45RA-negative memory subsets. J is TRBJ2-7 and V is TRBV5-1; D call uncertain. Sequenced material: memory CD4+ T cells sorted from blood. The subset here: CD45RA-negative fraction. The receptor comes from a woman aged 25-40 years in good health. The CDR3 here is CASSLALSPGFDEQYF. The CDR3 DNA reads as TGCGCCAGCAGCTTGGCCTTATCCCCCGGGTTCGACGAGCAGTACTTC.